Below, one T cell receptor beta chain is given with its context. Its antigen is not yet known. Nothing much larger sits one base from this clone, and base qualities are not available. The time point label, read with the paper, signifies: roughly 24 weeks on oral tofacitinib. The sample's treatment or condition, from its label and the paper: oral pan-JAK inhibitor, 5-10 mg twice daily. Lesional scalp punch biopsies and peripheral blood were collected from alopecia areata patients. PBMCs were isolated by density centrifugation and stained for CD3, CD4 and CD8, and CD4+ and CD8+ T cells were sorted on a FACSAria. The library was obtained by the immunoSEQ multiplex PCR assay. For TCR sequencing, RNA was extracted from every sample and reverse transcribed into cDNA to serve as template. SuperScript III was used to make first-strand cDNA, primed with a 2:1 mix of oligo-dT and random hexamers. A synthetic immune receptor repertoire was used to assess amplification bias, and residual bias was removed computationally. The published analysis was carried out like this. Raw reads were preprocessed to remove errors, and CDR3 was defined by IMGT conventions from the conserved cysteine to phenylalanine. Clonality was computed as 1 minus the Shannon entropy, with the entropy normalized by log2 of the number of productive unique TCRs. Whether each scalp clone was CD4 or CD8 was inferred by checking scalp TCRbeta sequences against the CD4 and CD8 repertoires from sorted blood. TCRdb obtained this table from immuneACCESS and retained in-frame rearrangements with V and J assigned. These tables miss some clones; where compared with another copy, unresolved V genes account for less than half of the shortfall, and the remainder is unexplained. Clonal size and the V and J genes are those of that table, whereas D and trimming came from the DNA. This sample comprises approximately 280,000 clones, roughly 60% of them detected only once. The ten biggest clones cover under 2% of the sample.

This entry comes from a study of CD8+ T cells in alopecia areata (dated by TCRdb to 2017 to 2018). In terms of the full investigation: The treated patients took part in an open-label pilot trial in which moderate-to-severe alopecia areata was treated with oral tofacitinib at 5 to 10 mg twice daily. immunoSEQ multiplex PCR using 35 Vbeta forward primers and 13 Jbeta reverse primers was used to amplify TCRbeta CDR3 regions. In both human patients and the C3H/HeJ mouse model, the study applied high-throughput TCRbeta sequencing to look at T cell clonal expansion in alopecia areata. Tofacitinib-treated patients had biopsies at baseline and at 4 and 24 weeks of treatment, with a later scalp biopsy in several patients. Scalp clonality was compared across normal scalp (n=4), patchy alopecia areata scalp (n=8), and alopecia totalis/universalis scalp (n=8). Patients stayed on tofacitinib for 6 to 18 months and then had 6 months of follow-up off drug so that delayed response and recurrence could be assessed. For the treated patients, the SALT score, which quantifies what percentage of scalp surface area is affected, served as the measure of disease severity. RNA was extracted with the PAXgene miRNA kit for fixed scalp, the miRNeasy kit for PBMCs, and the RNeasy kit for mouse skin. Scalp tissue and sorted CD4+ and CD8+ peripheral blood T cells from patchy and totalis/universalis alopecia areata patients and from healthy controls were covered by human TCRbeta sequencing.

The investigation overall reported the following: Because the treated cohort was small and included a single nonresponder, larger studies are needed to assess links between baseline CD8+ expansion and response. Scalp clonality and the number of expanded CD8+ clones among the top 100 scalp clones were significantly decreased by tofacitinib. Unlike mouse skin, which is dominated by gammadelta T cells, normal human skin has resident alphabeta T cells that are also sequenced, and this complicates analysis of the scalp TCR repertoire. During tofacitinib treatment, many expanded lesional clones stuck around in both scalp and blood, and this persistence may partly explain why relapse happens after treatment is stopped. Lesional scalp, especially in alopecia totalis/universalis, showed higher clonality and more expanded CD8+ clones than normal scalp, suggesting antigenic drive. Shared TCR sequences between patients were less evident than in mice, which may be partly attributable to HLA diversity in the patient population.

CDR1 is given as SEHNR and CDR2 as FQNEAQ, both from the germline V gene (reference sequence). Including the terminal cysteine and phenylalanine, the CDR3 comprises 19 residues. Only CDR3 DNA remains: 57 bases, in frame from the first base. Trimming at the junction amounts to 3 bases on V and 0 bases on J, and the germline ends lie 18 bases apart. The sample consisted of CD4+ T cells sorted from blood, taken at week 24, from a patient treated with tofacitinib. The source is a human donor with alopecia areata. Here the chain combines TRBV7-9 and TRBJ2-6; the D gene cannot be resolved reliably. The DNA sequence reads TGTGCCAGCAGCTTTCTTCACGGCAGGCCGAGCTCTGGGGCCAACGTCCTGACTTTC. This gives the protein CASSFLHGRPSSGANVLTF.